This entry concerns a single T cell receptor beta chain. Its antigen is undetermined. V lost 0 bases, J lost 5 bases, and 8 bases lay in between. The germline V gene has CDR1 DFQATT and CDR2 SNEGSKA (reference sequence). The CDR3 runs 13 residues. cDNA molecules carried unique molecular identifiers, and template switching added a universal primer site. TCRdb redid the calling of the 5' RACE reads with MiXCR, one entry per CDR3 protein. The sample lists about 240,000 distinct CDR3 sequences, over 9.5% occurring once. The sample belongs to a study of identical twins. The study, taken as a whole, reports: Alpha sequences that were out-of-frame and twin-shared showed an excess of low generation probability. In zero-insertion analyses, partial confounding could arise from invariant MAIT and iNKT cells. Surplus twin overlap in beta out-of-frame sequences was less pronounced.

This chain uses TRBV20-1 with TRBJ2-1; D call uncertain. The sequence derives from a man aged 50 to 59 in good health. The source material was memory T cells sorted from blood. CDR3 sequence (DNA): TGCAGTGCTAGAGATTGGCCTCACAATGAGCAGTTCTTC. It codes for CSARDWPHNEQFF.